This record looks at one TCR beta chain sequence and its context. Germline lookup yields CDR1 MDHEN and CDR2 SYDVKM. This CDR3 contains 12 residues. With V trimmed by 5 bases and J by 9 bases, 5 bases remained unmatched. This study enrolled people aged about 18 to 100 from around 26 US geographic areas. Allocation to cohorts depended on clinical history reported by the participants. The data stem from a study of blood T cell repertoires in COVID-19. Study at large: Recovery among Cohort 3 donors was established by two negative PCRs, clearance, or symptom resolution.

In the authors' workflow: Amplification with reference gene primers provided the estimates of nucleated cell counts. Generated by immunoSEQ multiplex PCR, the TCRdb table keeps only in-frame clones and is missing some. Clonal size and the V and J genes are those of that table, whereas D and trimming came from the DNA. The sample holds 200,000 or so clones, around 87% seen once. This chain uses TRBV28 with TRBJ2-7; 9 bases match TRBD1. The sequence was obtained from a young man in a cohort exposed to, infected with or recovered from COVID-19 (not recorded which). Sequenced: PBMCs or T cells enriched from blood (not recorded which). This chain's CDR3 is CASSMGTGRQYF. The CDR3 nucleotides read TGTGCCAGCAGTATGGGGACAGGGAGGCAGTACTTC.